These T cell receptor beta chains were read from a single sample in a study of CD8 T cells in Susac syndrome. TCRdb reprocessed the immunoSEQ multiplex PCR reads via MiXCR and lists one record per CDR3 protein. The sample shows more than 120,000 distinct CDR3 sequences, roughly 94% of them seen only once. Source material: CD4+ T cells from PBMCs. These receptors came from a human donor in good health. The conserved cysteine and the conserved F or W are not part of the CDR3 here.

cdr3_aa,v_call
ATSREQGAGGYT,TRBV15
ASSLGRLAADYEQY,TRBV6-2/TRBV6-3
ASSPGAGGPSEQF,TRBV5-4
ASSLGFDPGNTIY,TRBV5-6
ASSRAATLEQY,TRBV18
ASSLEGASF,TRBV5-1
ASSPGGPEIQY,TRBV12-3/TRBV12-4
SARNSAQGANYGYT,TRBV20-1
ASSGISYEQY,TRBV2
ASSSSTTGKETQY,TRBV6-2/TRBV6-3
ASSEPGMSSYEQY,TRBV25-1
ASSPNTGANTEAF,TRBV5-1
ASSAGAPDTQY,TRBV3-1
SARESGRVTGELF,TRBV20-1
ASSPQVNYGYT,TRBV5-6
SARLHHRSGRPRDEQF,TRBV20-1
ASSPLEILTGAGTDTQY,TRBV6-1
SARSGQGGKLF,TRBV20-1
SVEGGLGLYEQF,TRBV29-1
AWSRGQGENTEAF,TRBV30